A selection of T cell receptor beta chains follows, all from one sample in a study of blood T cell repertoires in COVID-19. Generated by immunoSEQ multiplex PCR, the TCRdb table keeps only in-frame clones and is missing some. The sample shows some 110,000 clones, about 89% of them seen only once. The sample comprised peripheral blood. Source of these receptors: a man in his forties with acute or convalescent COVID-19. Both conserved end residues are part of each CDR3. D genes are given only for firm matches. The size field is filled for only some rows; it gives once, few, many or a size class.

>NA|once|TRBV19|TRBJ1-5
CASSVQGENQPQHF
TGTGCCAGTAGTGTACAGGGAGAGAATCAGCCCCAGCATTTT
>NA|NA|TRBV7-9|TRBJ2-1
CASSTKRRAGNEQFF
TGTGCCAGCAGCACCAAACGGAGGGCGGGAAATGAGCAGTTCTTC
>NA|NA|TRBV25-1|TRBJ1-5
CASSAGSNQPQHF
TGTGCCAGCAGTGCGGGAAGCAATCAGCCCCAGCATTTT
>TRBD2|NA|TRBV30|TRBJ2-5
CAWTSSGYQETQYF
TGTGCCTGGACGTCTAGCGGGTACCAAGAGACCCAGTACTTC
>TRBD2|NA|TRBV11-2|TRBJ2-3
CASSGTSGGPLVTQYF
TGTGCCAGCAGCGGGACTAGCGGGGGCCCACTGGTTACGCAGTATTTT
>NA|NA|TRBV6-6|TRBJ1-5
CASSTDRNQPQHF
TGTGCCAGCAGCACAGATCGGAATCAGCCCCAGCATTTT
>NA|NA|TRBV13|TRBJ1-4
CASSLAPGWKTNEKLFF
TGTGCCAGCAGCTTAGCGCCAGGGTGGAAGACTAATGAAAAACTGTTTTTT
>NA|NA|TRBV4-3|TRBJ1-2
CASSQEGATNYGYTF
TGCGCCAGCAGCCAAGAAGGGGCCACTAACTATGGCTACACCTTC
>NA|NA|TRBV9|TRBJ1-3
CASSATAMYSGNTIYF
TGTGCCAGCAGCGCCACAGCTATGTACTCTGGAAACACCATATATTTT
>NA|NA|TRBV4-2|TRBJ1-2
CASSQEASPENSLF
TGTGCCAGCAGCCAAGAAGCGTCGCCCGAAAATAGCCTCTTC
>NA|NA|TRBV30|TRBJ1-5
CAWSANSYSNQPQHF
TGTGCCTGGAGTGCGAACAGTTATAGCAATCAGCCCCAGCATTTT
>TRBD2|NA|TRBV7-2|TRBJ2-3
CASSLAGLAGGSTDTQYF
TGTGCCAGCAGCTTAGCCGGACTAGCGGGGGGGAGCACAGATACGCAGTATTTT
>TRBD1|few|TRBV19|TRBJ1-1
CASSPDRGKDEAFF
TGTGCCAGTAGCCCCGACAGGGGAAAGGATGAAGCTTTCTTT
>TRBD1|NA|TRBV5-1|TRBJ1-2
CASSSTGLNYGYTF
TGCGCCAGCAGCTCGACAGGGTTAAACTATGGCTACACCTTC
>TRBD1|few|TRBV30|TRBJ1-6
CAWSPPGTEGRSPLHF
TGTGCCTGGAGTCCGCCCGGGACAGAGGGGAGATCACCCCTCCACTTT
>TRBD2|once|TRBV13|TRBJ2-5
CASSLGVAGGVETQYF
TGTGCCAGCAGCTTGGGGGTAGCGGGGGGAGTAGAGACCCAGTACTTC
>TRBD2|NA|TRBV11-2|TRBJ2-3
CASSSGLAGDTQYF
TGTGCCAGCAGCTCTGGACTAGCGGGAGATACGCAGTATTTT
>NA|NA|TRBV3-1/TRBV3-2|TRBJ2-2
CASSQDFTDSGELFF
TGTGCCAGCAGCCAAGATTTCACCGACTCCGGGGAGCTGTTTTTT
>TRBD1|NA|TRBV5-6|TRBJ1-2
CASSPGTGGSNYGYTF
TGTGCCAGCAGCCCGGGGACAGGGGGCTCAAACTATGGCTACACCTTC
>NA|NA|TRBV7-2|TRBJ1-1
CASRIPHRLGTEAFF
TGTGCCAGCAGAATACCCCACAGATTGGGCACTGAAGCTTTCTTT
>TRBD2|NA|TRBV18|TRBJ2-3
CASSPPASGSIDTQYF
TGTGCCAGCTCACCACCGGCTAGCGGGAGTATAGATACGCAGTATTTT
>TRBD1|NA|TRBV15|TRBJ1-2
CATSRDRGRSPNYGYTF
TGTGCCACCAGCAGGGACAGGGGAAGGTCCCCTAACTATGGCTACACCTTC
>TRBD1|once|TRBV7-9|TRBJ1-2
CASSLALGQGRTTDGYTF
TGTGCCAGCAGCTTAGCGCTGGGACAGGGGCGTACGACCGATGGCTACACCTTC
>TRBD1|once|TRBV30|TRBJ2-7
CAWSAPGTEIYEQYF
TGTGCCTGGAGTGCCCCCGGGACAGAAATCTACGAGCAGTACTTC
>NA|NA|TRBV6-5|TRBJ1-1
CATLPGGDTEAFF
TGTGCCACTTTACCGGGAGGGGACACTGAAGCTTTCTTT
>TRBD2|NA|TRBV24-1|TRBJ2-2
CATLGRDTGELFF
TGTGCCACCCTCGGGAGGGACACCGGGGAGCTGTTTTTT
>TRBD1|NA|TRBV6-6|TRBJ1-3
CASRQGQGLSGNTIYF
TGTGCCAGCAGACAAGGACAGGGACTATCGGGAAACACCATATATTTT
>NA|NA|TRBV30|TRBJ1-4
CAWSVSPGWTNEKLFF
TGTGCCTGGAGTGTTTCCCCGGGGTGGACTAATGAAAAACTGTTTTTT